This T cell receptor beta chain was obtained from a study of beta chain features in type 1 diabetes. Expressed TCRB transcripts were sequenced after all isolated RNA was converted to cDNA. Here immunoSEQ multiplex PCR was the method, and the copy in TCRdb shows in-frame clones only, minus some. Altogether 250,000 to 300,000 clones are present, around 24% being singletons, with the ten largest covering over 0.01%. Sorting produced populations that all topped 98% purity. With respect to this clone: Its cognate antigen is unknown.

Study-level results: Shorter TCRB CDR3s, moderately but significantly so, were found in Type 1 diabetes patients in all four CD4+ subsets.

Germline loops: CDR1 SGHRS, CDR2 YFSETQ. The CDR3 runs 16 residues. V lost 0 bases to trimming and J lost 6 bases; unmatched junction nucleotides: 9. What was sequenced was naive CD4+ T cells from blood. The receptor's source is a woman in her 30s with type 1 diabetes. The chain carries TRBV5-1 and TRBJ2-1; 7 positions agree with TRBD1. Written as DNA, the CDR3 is TGCGCCAGCAGCTTGGTTGGCCGACAGGGTTCCAATGAGCAGTTCTTC. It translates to CASSLVGRQGSNEQFF.